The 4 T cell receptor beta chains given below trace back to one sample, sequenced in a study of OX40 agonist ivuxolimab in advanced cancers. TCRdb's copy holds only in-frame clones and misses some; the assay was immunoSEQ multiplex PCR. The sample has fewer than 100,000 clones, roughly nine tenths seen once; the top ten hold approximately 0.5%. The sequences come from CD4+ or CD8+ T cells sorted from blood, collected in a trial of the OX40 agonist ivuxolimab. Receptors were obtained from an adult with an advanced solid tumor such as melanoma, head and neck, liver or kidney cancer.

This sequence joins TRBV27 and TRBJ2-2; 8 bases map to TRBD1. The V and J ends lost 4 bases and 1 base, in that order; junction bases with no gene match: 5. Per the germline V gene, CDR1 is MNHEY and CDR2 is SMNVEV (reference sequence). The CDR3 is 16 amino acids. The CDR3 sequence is CASSSQGALNTGELFF. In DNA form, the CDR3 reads TGTGCCAGCAGTTCCCAGGGGGCCCTGAACACCGGGGAGCTGTTTTTT.

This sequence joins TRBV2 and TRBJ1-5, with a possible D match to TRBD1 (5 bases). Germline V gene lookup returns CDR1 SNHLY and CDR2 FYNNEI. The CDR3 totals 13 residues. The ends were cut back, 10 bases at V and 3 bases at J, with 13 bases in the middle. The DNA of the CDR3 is TGTGCCACCCGGGACGGACTCAATCAGCCCCAGCATTTT. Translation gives CATRDGLNQPQHF.

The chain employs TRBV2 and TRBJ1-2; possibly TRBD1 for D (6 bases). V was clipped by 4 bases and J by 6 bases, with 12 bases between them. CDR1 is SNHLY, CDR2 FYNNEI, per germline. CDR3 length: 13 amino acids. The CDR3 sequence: CASSVGTRDGYTF. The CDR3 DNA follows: TGTGCCAGCAGTGTAGGGACACGGGATGGCTACACCTTC.

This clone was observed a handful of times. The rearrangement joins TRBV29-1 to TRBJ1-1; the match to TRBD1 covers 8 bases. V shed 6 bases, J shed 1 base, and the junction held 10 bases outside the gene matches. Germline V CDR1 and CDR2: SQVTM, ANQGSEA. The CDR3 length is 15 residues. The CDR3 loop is CSVKIGGTGNTEAFF. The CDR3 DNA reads TGCAGCGTAAAAATTGGGGGGACAGGGAACACTGAAGCTTTCTTT.